This TCR beta chain comes out of a study of T cell responses to AZD1222 COVID-19 vaccine. Assay used: immunoSEQ multiplex PCR; TCRdb lists only in-frame clones, some missing. The table records some 140,000 clones, 91% of them present only once. V was trimmed by 0 bases and J by 7 bases, leaving 8 bases between them. The CDR3 runs 13 residues. CDR1 is SGDLS and CDR2 is YYNGEE in the germline V gene. The J gene is TRBJ1-3, the V gene TRBV9, with D hard to call. The receptor's source is an adult in good health. Here the sequenced sample was peripheral blood, taken on day 0 of AZD1222 vaccination. The CDR3 region has the DNA TGTGCCAGCAGCGTAGAAGGCGTGAACACCATATATTTT. Residues: CASSVEGVNTIYF.